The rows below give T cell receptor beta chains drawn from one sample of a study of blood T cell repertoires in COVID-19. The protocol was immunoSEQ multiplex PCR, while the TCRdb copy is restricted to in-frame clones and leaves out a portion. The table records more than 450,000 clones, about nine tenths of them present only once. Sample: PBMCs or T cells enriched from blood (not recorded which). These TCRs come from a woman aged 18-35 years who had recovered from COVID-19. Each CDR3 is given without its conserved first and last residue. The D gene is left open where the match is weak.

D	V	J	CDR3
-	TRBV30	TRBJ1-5	AWSGAYNQPQH
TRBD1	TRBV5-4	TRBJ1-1	ASSLGGTGAGTEAF
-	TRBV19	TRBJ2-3	ASSDNRFTDTQY
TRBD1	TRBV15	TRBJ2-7	ATSRLRTGVTYEQY
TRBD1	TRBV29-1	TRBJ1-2	SARTQRFTGVGGYGYT
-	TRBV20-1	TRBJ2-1	SASRGADLEQF
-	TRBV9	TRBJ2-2	ASSERTGDYTGELF
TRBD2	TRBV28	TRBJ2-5	ASSLNSSDGRFETQY
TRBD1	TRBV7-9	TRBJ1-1	ASRQGVGTEAF
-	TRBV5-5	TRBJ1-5	ASSLGGPSSNQPQH
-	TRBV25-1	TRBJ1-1	ASSEWQGGDTEAF
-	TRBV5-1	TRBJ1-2	ASSLGNSGFSGYT
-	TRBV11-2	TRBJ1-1	ASSLWAGTEAF
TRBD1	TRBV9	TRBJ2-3	ASSVGTGMDTQY
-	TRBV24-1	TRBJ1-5	ATSDAAVGQPQH
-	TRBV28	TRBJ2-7	ASSLMGLEY
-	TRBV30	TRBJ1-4	AWSGSVAGVKEKLF
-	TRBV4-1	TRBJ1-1	ASSQALTEEAF
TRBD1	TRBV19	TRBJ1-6	ASSTYRGEDSPLH
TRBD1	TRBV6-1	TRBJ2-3	ASREGTGETDTQY
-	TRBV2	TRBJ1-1	ASRTDRSNTEAF
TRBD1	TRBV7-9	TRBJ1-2	ASELQGAYGYT
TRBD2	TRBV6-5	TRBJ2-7	ASRFLAGTYEQY
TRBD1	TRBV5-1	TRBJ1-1	ASSLGQGTTEAF
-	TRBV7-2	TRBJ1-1	ASTLQVGGGGATEAF
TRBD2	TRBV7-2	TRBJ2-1	ASSPPSGGANNEQF
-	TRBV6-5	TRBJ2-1	ASRPQGDNEQF
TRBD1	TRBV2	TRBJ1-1	ASSRRQGSTEAF
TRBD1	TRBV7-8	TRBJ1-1	ASSPGTANTEAF
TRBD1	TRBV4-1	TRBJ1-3	ASSQALRQGEIGNTIY
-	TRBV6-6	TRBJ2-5	ASSYGETQY
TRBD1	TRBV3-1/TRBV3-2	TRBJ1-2	ASSLRDSQGYT
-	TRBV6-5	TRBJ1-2	ASTRGNYGYT
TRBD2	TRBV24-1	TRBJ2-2	ATSGDGGATGELF
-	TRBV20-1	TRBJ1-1	SARPGTEAF
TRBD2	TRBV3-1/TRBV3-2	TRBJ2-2	ASSQAGGATGELF
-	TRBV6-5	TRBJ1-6	ASSSHSTQSPLH
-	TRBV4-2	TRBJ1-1	ASSLTTGLGTEAF
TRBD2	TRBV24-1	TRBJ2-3	ATSDSSGGSTDTQY
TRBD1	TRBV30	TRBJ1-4	AWSWGQVNEKLF
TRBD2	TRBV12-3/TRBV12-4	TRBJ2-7	ASSHGGEQY
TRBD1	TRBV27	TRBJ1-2	ASSRGRDRRTANYGYT
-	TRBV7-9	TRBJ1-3	ASSLGDPGNTIY
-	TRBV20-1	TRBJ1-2	SAKQMNGYT
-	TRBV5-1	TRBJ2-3	ASSLTRGDTQY
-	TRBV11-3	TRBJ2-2	ASSPRFSGELF
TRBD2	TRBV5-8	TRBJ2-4	ASSLFTSGGPVAKNIQY
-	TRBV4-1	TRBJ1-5	ASSPRDGGAQH
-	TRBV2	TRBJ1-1	ASSEVPGYEAF
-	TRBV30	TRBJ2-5	AWSRQAQETQY
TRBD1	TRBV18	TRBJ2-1	ASSETGEWPYNEQF
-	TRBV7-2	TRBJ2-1	ASSLSVSSYNEQF
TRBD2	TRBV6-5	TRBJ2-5	ATSGILGTQY
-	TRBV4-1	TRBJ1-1	ASSYPGRELEAF
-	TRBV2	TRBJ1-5	ASSEIRRGEQPQH
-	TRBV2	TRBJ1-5	ASARTGREGQPQH
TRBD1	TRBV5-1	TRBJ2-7	ASSLYPDRGDSYEQY